These T cell receptor beta chains were read from a single sample in a study of T cells after somatic rescue of genetic block. Sequencing was performed with immunoSEQ multiplex PCR; in TCRdb, only in-frame clones are kept and a portion is missing. The table records 95,000 to 120,000 clones, 85% to 95% of them present only once. The sequenced material came from peripheral blood mononuclear cells (PBMCs). The receptors derive from a woman younger than 35. Both conserved end residues are part of each CDR3. A D gene is named only where the DNA matches it firmly. A clone size is listed for some rows: how often the clone was seen (once, few, many), or a class if it is expanded.

TRBV7-3,TRBJ2-7,-,-,TGTGCCAGCAGCTTAGGCCCAAGGGGAGATTACGAGCAGTACTTC,CASSLGPRGDYEQYF
TRBV11-1,TRBJ2-1,-,-,TGTGCCAGCAGCTTGAGAATCGCTGGGACCAAACGGGACAATGAGCAGTTCTTC,CASSLRIAGTKRDNEQFF
TRBV28,TRBJ1-1,-,-,TGTGCCAGCAGTTTAGTACAGGCGTGGACTGAAGCTTTCTTT,CASSLVQAWTEAFF
TRBV30,TRBJ2-7,-,-,TGTGCCTGGAGTGCCAACAGGGAAAGCGAGCAGTACTTC,CAWSANRESEQYF
TRBV19,TRBJ2-1,-,TRBD1,TGTGCCAGTAGTATAGATGGACCCACAGGGGTAGGTAATGAGCAGTTCTTC,CASSIDGPTGVGNEQFF
TRBV7-9,TRBJ2-2,-,-,TGTGCCAGCAGCACGACAGACGGGAACACCGGGGAGCTGTTTTTT,CASSTTDGNTGELFF
TRBV30,TRBJ2-7,-,-,TGTGCCTGGAGTCCCCTCGCAGGCATCTCCTACGAGCAGTACTTC,CAWSPLAGISYEQYF
TRBV30,TRBJ2-1,-,TRBD2,TGTGCCTGGAGTCCACCTAGCGGGGGGTACAATGAGCAGTTCTTC,CAWSPPSGGYNEQFF
TRBV4-1,TRBJ2-7,once,-,TGCGCCAGCAGCCAATCACCGGGTCAACTCTCTCACGAGCAGTACTTC,CASSQSPGQLSHEQYF
TRBV4-3,TRBJ1-2,few,-,TGCGCCAGCAGCCAAGACGCCAGGTTCTATGGCTACACCTTC,CASSQDARFYGYTF
TRBV5-1,TRBJ2-5,-,TRBD1,TGCGCCAGCAGCCCTCGGGGGACAGGGCAGGAGACCCAGTACTTC,CASSPRGTGQETQYF
TRBV18,TRBJ1-1,-,-,TGTGCCAGCCGGCTCAGGGTTATGAACACTGAAGCTTTCTTT,CASRLRVMNTEAFF
TRBV7-9,TRBJ1-2,-,TRBD1,TGTGCCAGCAGCTCTTACAGGGGGGTTTTGGATGGCTACACCTTC,CASSSYRGVLDGYTF
TRBV30,TRBJ1-6,-,TRBD1,TGTGCCTCTAGTCACGGACAGGGAACCTCACCCCTCCACTTT,CASSHGQGTSPLHF
TRBV5-1,TRBJ2-3,-,-,TGCGCCAGCAGCTCGCGGGGGCTCACAGATACGCAGTATTTT,CASSSRGLTDTQYF
TRBV11-2,TRBJ2-1,-,-,TGTGCCAGCAGTTCCCGTTGGGACATTGAGCAGTTCTTC,CASSSRWDIEQFF
TRBV2,TRBJ2-5,-,TRBD2,TGTGCCACCCAAGTGGGGACTACCCAAGAGACCCAGTACTTC,CATQVGTTQETQYF
TRBV7-9,TRBJ1-4,once,-,TGTGCCAGCAGCCCCGAGGGGACTAATGAAAAACTGTTTTTT,CASSPEGTNEKLFF
TRBV4-2,TRBJ2-5,-,TRBD2,TGTGCCAGCAGCCAAAGTTCACTAGCGGGGGCTCAAAAAGAGACCCAGTACTTC,CASSQSSLAGAQKETQYF
TRBV11-2,TRBJ1-4,-,-,TGTGCCAGCAGCTTAGGAGGCTGGGGAACAACTAATGAAAAACTGTTTTTT,CASSLGGWGTTNEKLFF
TRBV18,TRBJ1-2,-,-,TGTGCCAGCTCACCCACCTTGGATGAGGGCTACACCTTC,CASSPTLDEGYTF
TRBV6-1,TRBJ1-1,-,TRBD1,TGTGCCAGCAGCCGGACAGGGGAGAGGGGTGAAGCTTTCTTT,CASSRTGERGEAFF
TRBV18,TRBJ1-2,-,TRBD1,TGTGCCAGCTCCCCAGGGGCCAGGGGGGACTATGGCTACACCTTC,CASSPGARGDYGYTF
TRBV7-3,TRBJ2-7,-,-,TGTGCCAGCAGCTTAACGCCAGGGAGCCACGAGCAGTACTTC,CASSLTPGSHEQYF
TRBV18,TRBJ2-3,-,TRBD1,TGTGCCAGCTCACCCGGACAGGGTCGGGCAGATACGCAGTATTTT,CASSPGQGRADTQYF
TRBV6-5,TRBJ2-7,-,TRBD2,TGTGCCAGCAGGCCCAAATCGGGAGGGGGCTACGAGCAGTACTTC,CASRPKSGGGYEQYF
TRBV4-2,TRBJ2-5,-,-,TGTGCCAGCAGCCAAGCCGGGGGCGAACGAGAGACCCAGTACTTC,CASSQAGGERETQYF
TRBV30,TRBJ2-1,once,-,TGTGCCTGGAGCCTCGCGTTGGAATATGAGCAGTTCTTC,CAWSLALEYEQFF
TRBV25-1,TRBJ2-7,-,TRBD1,TGTGCCAGCAGTGATCGAGGGGGCCGAAGCTCCTACGAGCAGTACTTC,CASSDRGGRSSYEQYF
TRBV18,TRBJ2-7,few,TRBD1,TGTGCCAGCTCACCCCAAAGTTTAGGGACAGGGGGTTCCTACGAGCAGTACTTC,CASSPQSLGTGGSYEQYF
TRBV6-5,TRBJ2-3,-,-,TGTGCCAGCACCGAACCCGGGAGCACAGATACGCAGTATTTT,CASTEPGSTDTQYF
TRBV5-1,TRBJ2-5,-,-,TGCGCCAGCAGCTTGGCGGGAGTTTGGGAGACCCAGTACTTC,CASSLAGVWETQYF
TRBV7-6,TRBJ1-3,-,-,TGTGCCAGCAGCTTGAAGGGCCTGGGTCCTGGAAACACCATATATTTT,CASSLKGLGPGNTIYF
TRBV7-9,TRBJ2-5,-,TRBD1,TGTGCCAGCAGCCGGCTGGGACAGGGTAGGGAGACCCAGTACTTC,CASSRLGQGRETQYF
TRBV6-4,TRBJ1-1,-,-,TGTGCCAGCTCCTCGGACAGGAACACTGAAGCTTTCTTT,CASSSDRNTEAFF
TRBV11-3,TRBJ1-3,few,-,TGTGCCAGCAGCTTTGAAGGGGGCTCTGGAAACACCATATATTTT,CASSFEGGSGNTIYF
TRBV6-5,TRBJ2-7,-,-,TGTGCCAGCAGTTATCTACAAGGCCTTACCTACGAGGAGCAGTACTTC,CASSYLQGLTYEEQYF
TRBV6-1,TRBJ2-2,-,-,TGTGCCAGCAGTTCCGTCCCGACCGGGGAGCTGTTTTTT,CASSSVPTGELFF
TRBV28,TRBJ1-3,-,-,TGTGCCAGCAGTGCTCAATGGGACGGCAGCTCTGGAAACACCATATATTTT,CASSAQWDGSSGNTIYF
TRBV28,TRBJ1-2,-,TRBD1,TGTGCCAGCAGTGACAGGGGCCCAAACTATGGCTACACCTTC,CASSDRGPNYGYTF
TRBV2,TRBJ2-5,-,-,TGTGCCAGCAGTGAGAGAATGGGTCAGGGGGAGACCCAGTACTTC,CASSERMGQGETQYF
TRBV15,TRBJ2-5,once,TRBD1,TGTGCCACCAGCAAAACTATTGACAGGGGGCGAGAGACCCAGTACTTC,CATSKTIDRGRETQYF
TRBV7-6,TRBJ2-7,-,-,TGTGCCAGCAGCTTAGGTCCTCTGTCCGAGCAGTACTTC,CASSLGPLSEQYF
TRBV6-1,TRBJ2-5,-,-,TGTGCCAGCAGGACAGGTTTTCAAGAGACCCAGTACTTC,CASRTGFQETQYF
TRBV4-1,TRBJ2-3,-,TRBD2,TGCGCCAGCAGCCCGGGACTAGCGGGGACAGATACGCAGTATTTT,CASSPGLAGTDTQYF